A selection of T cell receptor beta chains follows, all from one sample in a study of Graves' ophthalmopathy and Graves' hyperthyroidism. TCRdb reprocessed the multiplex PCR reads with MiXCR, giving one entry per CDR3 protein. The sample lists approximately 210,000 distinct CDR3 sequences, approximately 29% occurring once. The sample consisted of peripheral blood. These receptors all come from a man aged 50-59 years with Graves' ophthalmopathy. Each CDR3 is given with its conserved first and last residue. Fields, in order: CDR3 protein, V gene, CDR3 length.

CASSLQGVTVEQYF TRBV27 14
CASSSQGGFNYGYTF TRBV12-3/TRBV12-4 15
CASSPDSYPNTGELFF TRBV12-3/TRBV12-4 16
CASSHEQGGQETQYF TRBV12-3/TRBV12-4 15
CASSPIAPTGADQPQHF TRBV28 17
CASSFSRGTYF TRBV7-2 11
CSARDVGKGADTQYF TRBV20-1 15
CSASPPTYEQFF TRBV20-1 12
CASSMILETGELFF TRBV19 14
CASLRGSYEQYF TRBV28 12